The rows below give T cell receptor beta chains drawn from one sample of a study of glioma-infiltrating T cells. TCRdb redid the calling of the multiplex PCR reads with MiXCR, one entry per CDR3 protein. Of roughly 190,000 distinct CDR3 sequences listed, about 32% are singletons. The specimen was glioma tissue, nonneoplastic brain tissue, or PBMCs (not recorded which). These receptors all come from a human donor with low-grade glioma or glioblastoma, undergoing nonglioma brain surgery, or in good health (not recorded which). Each CDR3 is given with its conserved first and last residue. The D gene is left open where the match is weak. Expanded clones are given a class, and other clones once, few, many or no size at all.

clone_size	v_call	d_call	j_call	cdr3_nt	cdr3_aa
many	TRBV29-1	NA	TRBJ1-2	TGCAGCGTTGGATTGAGCTATGGCTACACCTTC	CSVGLSYGYTF
many	TRBV29-1	NA	TRBJ2-7	TGCAGCGTAGGCCGGGACTTGAGCTCCTACGAGCAGTACTTC	CSVGRDLSSYEQYF
NA	TRBV27	TRBD1	TRBJ2-5	TGTGCCAGCAGTACCCCGGGACAGGGGCCGGAGACCCAGTACTTC	CASSTPGQGPETQYF
NA	TRBV11-2	NA	TRBJ1-3	TGTTCCAGCAGCCCGGGGACATCTGGAAACCCCATATATTTT	CSSSPGTSGNPIYF
many	TRBV14	TRBD1	TRBJ2-3	TGTGCCAGCAGCCAGGAGGACAGGACAGATACGCAGTATTTT	CASSQEDRTDTQYF
NA	TRBV18	NA	TRBJ2-5	TGTGCCAGCTCACCTCCCACAGGGAGCGATACCCAGTACTTT	CASSPPTGSDTQYF
many	TRBV20-1	TRBD2	TRBJ2-5	TGCAGTGCTTTACCTGGACTAGCGGGAGTCTTTGGGACCCAGTACTTC	CSALPGLAGVFGTQYF
many	TRBV24-1	TRBD1	TRBJ1-3	TGTGCCACCAGTGACTCTCGGACAGGCCCAGGAAACACCATATATTTT	CATSDSRTGPGNTIYF
many	TRBV7-2	NA	TRBJ1-3	TGTGCCAGCAGCTCCCGTGGGGGGCTCTCTGGAAACACCATATATTTT	CASSSRGGLSGNTIYF
many	TRBV6-2/TRBV6-3	NA	TRBJ2-3	TGTGCCAGCATGCTGAGCGAGCTGGGCACAGATACGCAGTATTTT	CASMLSELGTDTQYF
NA	TRBV6-6	NA	TRBJ2-3	TGTGCCTGCGGGGGGGACAGGGGCCGCGATACGCAGTATTTT	CACGGDRGRDTQYF
many	TRBV4-2	NA	TRBJ1-2	TGTGCCAGCAGCCAACCGGACGGGCAGGCAACGCCCCATGGCTACACCTTC	CASSQPDGQATPHGYTF
many	TRBV6-1	TRBD2	TRBJ2-1	TGTGCCAGCAGTTCCCTCGGCGGGAGTGGCGATGAGCAGTTCTTC	CASSSLGGSGDEQFF
NA	TRBV4-1	NA	TRBJ2-5	TGCGCCAGCAGCCATCAAGGGGGGGCTAGATGGCAAGAGACCCAGTACTTC	CASSHQGGARWQETQYF
many	TRBV7-2	TRBD2	TRBJ2-4	TGTGCCAGCAGCCGAACGACTAGCGGGAGCACGGGGTACTTC	CASSRTTSGSTGYF
many	TRBV20-1	NA	TRBJ2-7	TGCAGTGCTAGGGTAGGGGCTACAGCCTACGAGCAGTACTTC	CSARVGATAYEQYF
many	TRBV6-1	NA	TRBJ1-1	TGTGCCAGCAGAGTAGGGGTCGACACTGAAGCTTTCTTT	CASRVGVDTEAFF
NA	TRBV24-1	TRBD2	TRBJ2-4	TGTGCCACCAGTAGCGGGGCCTATGCCGAAAAGATTCAGTACTTC	CATSSGAYAEKIQYF
many	TRBV2	NA	TRBJ2-1	TGTGCCAGCAGTGAGTTACGTGAGCAGTTCTTC	CASSELREQFF
NA	TRBV15	NA	TRBJ1-1	TGTGCCACCAGCAGTTTAGTTATCAGTTCCCTAGTTTTCTTT	CATSSLVISSLVFF
many	TRBV4-1	NA	TRBJ2-3	TGCGCCAGCAGCCCCTCGGACAGAATCACAGATACGCAGTATTTT	CASSPSDRITDTQYF
few	TRBV5-1	TRBD2	TRBJ2-5	TGCGCCAGCAGCACGGCTCTAGCGGGAGCAACAGAGACCCAGTACTTC	CASSTALAGATETQYF
few	TRBV5-1	TRBD1	TRBJ1-1	TGCGCCAGCAGCCCAACGACAGGGGCGAACACTGAAGCTTTCTTT	CASSPTTGANTEAFF
many	TRBV2	TRBD2	TRBJ2-5	TGTGCCAGCATGAAGACTAGCGGTGAGGGGGGATGGGAGACCCAGTACTTC	CASMKTSGEGGWETQYF
few	TRBV7-9	TRBD1	TRBJ2-7	TGTGCCAGCAGCTTAGATACAGGGGTAATCGACGAGCAGTACTTC	CASSLDTGVIDEQYF
many	TRBV4-2	NA	TRBJ2-1	TGTGCCAGCAGCCAAGCTAGTAGCTCCTACAATGAGCAGTTCTTC	CASSQASSSYNEQFF
many	TRBV7-9	NA	TRBJ1-2	TGTGCCAGCAGCTCCGGGACATATGGCTACACCTTC	CASSSGTYGYTF
NA	TRBV12-3/TRBV12-4	NA	TRBJ2-1	TGTGCCAGCAGTTTAGCGGGAGGAACCTACAATGAGCAGTTCTTC	CASSLAGGTYNEQFF
few	TRBV12-3/TRBV12-4	NA	TRBJ1-2	TGTGCCAGCAGTTTTCTGAACAGGGCTCTATATGGCTACACCTTC	CASSFLNRALYGYTF
once	TRBV7-9	NA	TRBJ2-1	TGTGCCAGAGATTGGAGACAGAATGACAATGAGCAGTTCTTC	CARDWRQNDNEQFF
NA	TRBV27	NA	TRBJ1-1	TGTGCCCGCATTCTGCGACAGAACACTGAAGCTTTCTTT	CARILRQNTEAFF
NA	TRBV29-1	NA	TRBJ2-5	TGCAGCGGTGGACTGATGCAAGAGACCCAGTACTTC	CSGGLMQETQYF
NA	TRBV2	TRBD2	TRBJ2-3	TGTGCCAGCAGCCTTGAAGCGGGACCTAGCACAGATACGCAGTATTTT	CASSLEAGPSTDTQYF
NA	TRBV20-1	TRBD2	TRBJ2-1	TGCAGTGCTCCAATAGCGGGAGGCGAAGAGCAGTTCTTC	CSAPIAGGEEQFF
NA	TRBV6-6	TRBD2	TRBJ2-7	TGTGCCAGCAGTTACCGGGCTAGCGGGAGTATCTACGAGCAGTACTTC	CASSYRASGSIYEQYF
few	TRBV5-1	NA	TRBJ2-1	TGCGCCAGCAGCTTGGTCGGAGGGTGGAACAATGAGCAGTTCTTC	CASSLVGGWNNEQFF
many	TRBV19	NA	TRBJ2-7	TGTGCCAGTAGTCCACCTTGGGAGCTATCCTACGAGCAGTACTTC	CASSPPWELSYEQYF
medium-sized	TRBV20-1	NA	TRBJ1-5	TGCAGTGCCACTGGCCGGGAGTCACTTTCTCATCAGCCCCAGCATTTT	CSATGRESLSHQPQHF
many	TRBV7-9	NA	TRBJ1-1	TGTGCCAGCAGCCCCGGACAATCTCGCGCTTTCTTT	CASSPGQSRAFF
many	TRBV29-1	NA	TRBJ1-2	TGCAGCGCTGAAGAGGAGGGTTTAGGCTACACCTTC	CSAEEEGLGYTF